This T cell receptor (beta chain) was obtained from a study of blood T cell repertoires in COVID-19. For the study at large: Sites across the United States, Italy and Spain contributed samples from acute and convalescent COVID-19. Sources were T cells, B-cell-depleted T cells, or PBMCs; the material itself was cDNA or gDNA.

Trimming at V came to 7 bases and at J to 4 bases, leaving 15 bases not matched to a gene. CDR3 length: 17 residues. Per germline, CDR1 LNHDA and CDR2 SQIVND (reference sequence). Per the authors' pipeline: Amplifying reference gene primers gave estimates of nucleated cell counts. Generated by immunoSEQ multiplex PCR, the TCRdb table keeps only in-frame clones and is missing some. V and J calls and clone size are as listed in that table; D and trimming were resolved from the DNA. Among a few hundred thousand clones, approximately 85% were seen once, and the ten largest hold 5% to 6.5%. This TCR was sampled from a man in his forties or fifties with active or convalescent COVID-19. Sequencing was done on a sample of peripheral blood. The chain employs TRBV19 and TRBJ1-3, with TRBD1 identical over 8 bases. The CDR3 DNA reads TGTGCCAGTACCGACGCAGGGGGCAATTTGGTAGGAAACACCATATATTTT. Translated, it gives CASTDAGGNLVGNTIYF.